This TCR beta chain emerged from a study of a mutant IDH1 vaccine in newly diagnosed glioma. Regarding time point: baseline, week 1 (first vaccination visit). Noted treatment: pre-vaccination baseline after standard-of-care therapy. TCRdb's copy holds only in-frame clones and misses some; the assay was immunoSEQ multiplex PCR. This table holds tens of thousands of clones, about 80% found once. This TCR was sampled from a woman aged 45-59 years with glioma. Sequences were derived from PBMCs, sampled from a glioma patient treated with radiotherapy, temozolomide or both.

The CDR3 sequence: CASSFRDRQFNEQYF. CDR3 bases: TGCGCCAGCAGCTTTCGGGACAGGCAGTTCAACGAGCAGTACTTC. The chain couples TRBV5-1 to TRBJ2-7; TRBD1 matches 8 bases. V was clipped by 2 bases and J by 5 bases; unmatched bases: 9. Germline values: CDR1 SGHRS, CDR2 YFSETQ. The CDR3 has 15 amino acids.